This is a list of T cell receptor beta chains from one sample in a study of blood T cell repertoires in COVID-19. Profiling relied on immunoSEQ multiplex PCR, and the TCRdb table lists in-frame clones only, not all of them. Counted here are about 360,000 clones, about 87% occurring once; the ten biggest clones make up approximately 1.9%. The sequencing sample was made of PBMCs or T cells enriched from blood (not recorded which). The receptors shown here come from a man between 35 and 55 years old in a cohort exposed to, infected with or recovered from COVID-19 (not recorded which). CDR3s include the opening cysteine and the closing phenylalanine or tryptophan. The order of the fields is V gene, J gene, clone size, D gene, CDR3 protein, CDR3 DNA. A D gene is named only where the DNA matches it firmly. Some rows have no size entry. The others give once, few or many, or a class for an expanded clone.

v_gene: TRBV5-4; j_gene: TRBJ2-7; abundance: NA; d_gene: NA; CDR3aa: CASSLDRTQHEQYF; CDR3nt: TGTGCCAGCAGCTTGGACAGGACCCAGCACGAGCAGTACTTC
v_gene: TRBV5-1; j_gene: TRBJ2-1; abundance: NA; d_gene: NA; CDR3aa: CASSPTYNEQFF; CDR3nt: TGCGCCAGCAGCCCAACCTACAATGAGCAGTTCTTC
v_gene: TRBV7-9; j_gene: TRBJ1-3; abundance: once; d_gene: NA; CDR3aa: CASSLARDSSGNTIYF; CDR3nt: TGTGCCAGCAGCTTAGCGCGTGACAGCTCTGGAAACACCATATATTTT
v_gene: TRBV5-1; j_gene: TRBJ1-4; abundance: NA; d_gene: NA; CDR3aa: CASSLTGQRGEKLFF; CDR3nt: TGCGCCAGCAGCTTGACCGGTCAACGAGGAGAAAAACTGTTTTTT
v_gene: TRBV21-1; j_gene: TRBJ1-1; abundance: NA; d_gene: NA; CDR3aa: CASKPTVAGWENTEAFF; CDR3nt: TGTGCCAGCAAACCGACAGTGGCCGGATGGGAGAACACTGAAGCTTTCTTT
v_gene: TRBV7-9; j_gene: TRBJ1-3; abundance: NA; d_gene: TRBD1; CDR3aa: CASSRPVGTGQPNSGNTIYF; CDR3nt: TGTGCCAGCAGCAGACCCGTTGGGACAGGGCAACCAAACTCTGGAAACACCATATATTTT
v_gene: TRBV10-2; j_gene: TRBJ2-6; abundance: NA; d_gene: NA; CDR3aa: CASSDWVGEGANVLTF; CDR3nt: TGCGCCAGCAGTGACTGGGTGGGAGAAGGGGCCAACGTCCTGACTTTC
v_gene: TRBV27; j_gene: TRBJ1-4; abundance: NA; d_gene: NA; CDR3aa: CASSSPGSDEKLFF; CDR3nt: TGTGCCAGCAGTTCGCCGGGATCAGATGAAAAACTGTTTTTT
v_gene: TRBV7-2; j_gene: TRBJ2-1; abundance: NA; d_gene: NA; CDR3aa: CASSLGGRSQTYNEQFF; CDR3nt: TGTGCCAGCAGCTTAGGTGGTCGAAGCCAAACCTACAATGAGCAGTTCTTC
v_gene: TRBV30; j_gene: TRBJ1-6; abundance: NA; d_gene: NA; CDR3aa: CAWSMNSPLHF; CDR3nt: TGTGCCTGGAGCATGAATTCACCCCTCCACTTT
v_gene: TRBV11-2; j_gene: TRBJ2-1; abundance: NA; d_gene: NA; CDR3aa: CASSWTVNEQFF; CDR3nt: TGTGCCAGCAGCTGGACAGTAAATGAGCAGTTCTTC
v_gene: TRBV5-4; j_gene: TRBJ2-2; abundance: NA; d_gene: TRBD2; CDR3aa: CASSPQTSGRFTGELFF; CDR3nt: TGTGCCAGCAGCCCCCAGACTAGCGGGAGGTTTACCGGGGAGCTGTTTTTT
v_gene: TRBV7-2; j_gene: TRBJ2-1; abundance: NA; d_gene: TRBD1; CDR3aa: CASSFSTGSYNEQFF; CDR3nt: TGTGCCAGCAGCTTTTCGACAGGGTCTTACAATGAGCAGTTCTTC
v_gene: TRBV7-8; j_gene: TRBJ1-2; abundance: NA; d_gene: NA; CDR3aa: CASSLEGRGSKGYTF; CDR3nt: TGTGCCAGCAGCTTAGAGGGTAGGGGCTCTAAGGGCTACACCTTC
v_gene: TRBV7-2; j_gene: TRBJ2-3; abundance: NA; d_gene: NA; CDR3aa: CASSLGREWYF; CDR3nt: TGTGCCAGCAGCTTAGGCAGGGAATGGTATTTT
v_gene: TRBV28; j_gene: TRBJ2-7; abundance: NA; d_gene: TRBD1; CDR3aa: CASRGTGTTYEQYF; CDR3nt: TGTGCCAGCAGGGGGACAGGCACTACCTACGAGCAGTACTTC
v_gene: TRBV5-1; j_gene: TRBJ2-7; abundance: NA; d_gene: NA; CDR3aa: CASSPLTGSYEQYF; CDR3nt: TGCGCCAGCAGCCCGCTGACAGGCTCCTACGAGCAGTACTTC
v_gene: TRBV18; j_gene: TRBJ2-4; abundance: NA; d_gene: TRBD2; CDR3aa: CASSPTSGSNIQYF; CDR3nt: TGTGCCAGCTCACCGACTAGCGGCTCGAACATTCAGTACTTC
v_gene: TRBV4-1; j_gene: TRBJ1-5; abundance: NA; d_gene: TRBD1; CDR3aa: CASSSNQGGLRDQPQHF; CDR3nt: TGCGCCAGCAGCTCCAACCAGGGGGGTTTGCGGGATCAGCCCCAGCATTTT
v_gene: TRBV7-8; j_gene: TRBJ2-7; abundance: NA; d_gene: TRBD2; CDR3aa: CASSLFASGSSYEQYF; CDR3nt: TGTGCCAGCAGCCTCTTCGCTAGCGGGAGCTCCTACGAGCAGTACTTC
v_gene: TRBV2; j_gene: TRBJ2-5; abundance: once; d_gene: NA; CDR3aa: CASGGDQETQYF; CDR3nt: TGTGCCAGCGGCGGAGACCAAGAGACCCAGTACTTC
v_gene: TRBV5-1; j_gene: TRBJ2-3; abundance: few; d_gene: NA; CDR3aa: CASSFNTDTQYF; CDR3nt: TGCGCCAGCAGCTTCAACACAGATACGCAGTATTTT
v_gene: TRBV27; j_gene: TRBJ2-5; abundance: NA; d_gene: TRBD2; CDR3aa: CASSDDSGRPGETQYF; CDR3nt: TGTGCCAGCAGTGACGATAGCGGGAGGCCGGGGGAGACCCAGTACTTC
v_gene: TRBV7-9; j_gene: TRBJ2-7; abundance: NA; d_gene: TRBD2; CDR3aa: CASSPKGTSVPYEQYF; CDR3nt: TGTGCCAGCAGCCCCAAGGGGACTAGCGTCCCGTACGAGCAGTACTTC
v_gene: TRBV2; j_gene: TRBJ2-7; abundance: NA; d_gene: TRBD1; CDR3aa: CASKGQGNEQYF; CDR3nt: TGTGCCAGCAAGGGACAGGGTAACGAGCAGTACTTC
v_gene: TRBV5-1; j_gene: TRBJ1-1; abundance: NA; d_gene: TRBD1; CDR3aa: CASSYGQETNTEAFF; CDR3nt: TGCGCCAGCAGCTACGGACAGGAGACGAACACTGAAGCTTTCTTT
v_gene: TRBV20-1; j_gene: TRBJ2-5; abundance: NA; d_gene: TRBD2; CDR3aa: CSASSLAGPRETQYF; CDR3nt: TGCAGTGCTAGTAGCCTAGCGGGACCCCGAGAGACCCAGTACTTC
v_gene: TRBV3-1/TRBV3-2; j_gene: TRBJ1-2; abundance: NA; d_gene: TRBD1; CDR3aa: CASSLRGQANYGYTF; CDR3nt: TGTGCCAGCAGCCTCCGAGGACAGGCCAACTATGGCTACACCTTC
v_gene: TRBV19; j_gene: TRBJ2-3; abundance: NA; d_gene: TRBD2; CDR3aa: CASSFASGIDTQYF; CDR3nt: TGTGCCAGTAGTTTCGCTAGCGGGATAGATACGCAGTATTTT
v_gene: TRBV10-1; j_gene: TRBJ2-7; abundance: NA; d_gene: NA; CDR3aa: CASNGAREIYEQYF; CDR3nt: TGCGCCAGCAATGGAGCGCGAGAGATCTACGAGCAGTACTTC
v_gene: TRBV12-3/TRBV12-4; j_gene: TRBJ2-7; abundance: NA; d_gene: NA; CDR3aa: CASRPSGSYEQYF; CDR3nt: TGTGCCAGCAGGCCCTCCGGCTCCTACGAGCAGTACTTC
v_gene: TRBV27; j_gene: TRBJ1-4; abundance: NA; d_gene: NA; CDR3aa: CASSLGGLGEKLFF; CDR3nt: TGTGCCAGCAGTTTGGGGGGGCTGGGTGAAAAACTGTTTTTT
v_gene: TRBV9; j_gene: TRBJ2-7; abundance: NA; d_gene: NA; CDR3aa: CASSESHLSYEQYF; CDR3nt: TGTGCCAGCAGCGAGTCCCATCTATCATACGAGCAGTACTTC
v_gene: TRBV6-5; j_gene: TRBJ2-7; abundance: NA; d_gene: NA; CDR3aa: CASTTRTDYAYEQYF; CDR3nt: TGTGCCAGCACCACGAGGACAGATTATGCGTACGAGCAGTACTTC
v_gene: TRBV7-9; j_gene: TRBJ1-3; abundance: NA; d_gene: NA; CDR3aa: CASSSMEESGNTIYF; CDR3nt: TGTGCCAGCAGCTCGATGGAGGAGTCTGGAAACACCATATATTTT
v_gene: TRBV28; j_gene: TRBJ1-1; abundance: NA; d_gene: TRBD1; CDR3aa: CASSTGTGKTEAFF; CDR3nt: TGTGCCAGCAGTACAGGGACAGGGAAAACTGAAGCTTTCTTT
v_gene: TRBV4-1; j_gene: TRBJ2-7; abundance: NA; d_gene: NA; CDR3aa: CASSQDILVGYEQYF; CDR3nt: TGCGCCAGCAGCCAAGATATTCTAGTCGGATACGAGCAGTACTTC
v_gene: TRBV18; j_gene: TRBJ1-3; abundance: NA; d_gene: NA; CDR3aa: CASSSDSGNTIYF; CDR3nt: TGTGCCAGCTCTTCGGACAGCGGAAACACCATATATTTT
v_gene: TRBV29-1; j_gene: TRBJ2-1; abundance: once; d_gene: NA; CDR3aa: CSVGDEQFF; CDR3nt: TGCAGCGTGGGAGATGAGCAGTTCTTC
v_gene: TRBV11-1; j_gene: TRBJ2-5; abundance: NA; d_gene: TRBD1; CDR3aa: CASSLGQGAPQETQYF; CDR3nt: TGTGCCAGCAGCTTAGGGCAGGGGGCCCCCCAAGAGACCCAGTACTTC
v_gene: TRBV5-1; j_gene: TRBJ1-1; abundance: NA; d_gene: TRBD1; CDR3aa: CASSSGTANTEAFF; CDR3nt: TGCGCCAGCAGCTCGGGGACAGCCAACACTGAAGCTTTCTTT
v_gene: TRBV7-2; j_gene: TRBJ1-1; abundance: NA; d_gene: TRBD1; CDR3aa: CASSSSRGVQGTEAFF; CDR3nt: TGTGCCAGCAGCTCCTCCAGGGGGGTCCAGGGGACTGAAGCTTTCTTT
v_gene: TRBV28; j_gene: TRBJ2-1; abundance: NA; d_gene: TRBD1; CDR3aa: CASSPPGQGSDEQFF; CDR3nt: TGTGCCAGCAGCCCCCCGGGACAGGGGAGCGATGAGCAGTTCTTC
v_gene: TRBV27; j_gene: TRBJ1-6; abundance: once; d_gene: TRBD1; CDR3aa: CASQKETGISPLHF; CDR3nt: TGTGCCAGCCAAAAGGAGACAGGGATCTCACCCCTCCACTTT
v_gene: TRBV1; j_gene: TRBJ2-1; abundance: NA; d_gene: NA; CDR3aa: CTSSQDRSSGSSYNEQFF; CDR3nt: TGCACCAGCAGCCAAGATCGATCTAGCGGGAGCTCCTACAATGAGCAGTTCTTC
v_gene: TRBV11-3; j_gene: TRBJ2-2; abundance: NA; d_gene: TRBD2; CDR3aa: CASSSSGTNTGELFF; CDR3nt: TGTGCCAGCAGCTCTAGCGGGACCAACACCGGGGAGCTGTTTTTT
v_gene: TRBV18; j_gene: TRBJ2-7; abundance: NA; d_gene: NA; CDR3aa: CASSPVAEEQYF; CDR3nt: TGTGCCAGCTCACCAGTGGCAGAAGAGCAGTACTTC
v_gene: TRBV28; j_gene: TRBJ2-2; abundance: many; d_gene: NA; CDR3aa: CASSLAGRENTGELFF; CDR3nt: TGTGCCAGCAGTTTGGCCGGGCGGGAGAACACCGGGGAGCTGTTTTTT
v_gene: TRBV27; j_gene: TRBJ2-7; abundance: NA; d_gene: NA; CDR3aa: CASARTSYEQYF; CDR3nt: TGTGCCAGCGCCCGGACTTCCTACGAGCAGTACTTC
v_gene: TRBV27; j_gene: TRBJ2-3; abundance: NA; d_gene: NA; CDR3aa: CASSPQGTRTDTQYF; CDR3nt: TGTGCCAGCAGTCCACAGGGTACCCGCACAGATACGCAGTATTTT